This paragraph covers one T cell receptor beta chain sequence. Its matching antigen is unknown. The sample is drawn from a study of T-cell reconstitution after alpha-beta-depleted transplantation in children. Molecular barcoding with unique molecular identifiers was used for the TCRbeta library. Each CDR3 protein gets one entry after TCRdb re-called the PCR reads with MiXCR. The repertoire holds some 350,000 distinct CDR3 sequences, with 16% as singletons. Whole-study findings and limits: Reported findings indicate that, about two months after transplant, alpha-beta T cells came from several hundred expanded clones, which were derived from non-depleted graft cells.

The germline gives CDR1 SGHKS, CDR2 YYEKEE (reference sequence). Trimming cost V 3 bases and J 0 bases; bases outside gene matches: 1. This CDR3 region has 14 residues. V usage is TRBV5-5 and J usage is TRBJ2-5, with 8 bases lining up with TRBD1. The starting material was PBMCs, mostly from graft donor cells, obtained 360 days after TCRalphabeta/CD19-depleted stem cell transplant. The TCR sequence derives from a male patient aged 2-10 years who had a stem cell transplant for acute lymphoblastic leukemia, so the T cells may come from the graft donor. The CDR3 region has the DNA TGTGCCAGCAGCTGGGGACAGGACCAAGAGACCCAGTACTTC. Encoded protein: CASSWGQDQETQYF. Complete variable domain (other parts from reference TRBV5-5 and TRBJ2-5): DAGVTQSPTHLIKTRGQQVTLRCSPISGHKSVSWYQQVLGQGPQFIFQYYEKEERGRGNFPDRFSARQFPNYSSELNVNALLLGDSALYLCASSWGQDQETQYFGPGTRLLVL.